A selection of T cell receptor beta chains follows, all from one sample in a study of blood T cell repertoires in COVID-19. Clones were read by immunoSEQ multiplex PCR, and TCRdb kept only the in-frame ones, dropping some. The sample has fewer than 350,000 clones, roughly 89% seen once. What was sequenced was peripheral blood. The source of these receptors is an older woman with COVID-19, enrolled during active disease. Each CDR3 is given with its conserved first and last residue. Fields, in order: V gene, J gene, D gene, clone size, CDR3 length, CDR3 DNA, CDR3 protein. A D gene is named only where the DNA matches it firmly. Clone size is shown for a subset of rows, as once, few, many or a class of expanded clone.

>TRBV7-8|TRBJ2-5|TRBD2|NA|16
TGTGCCAGCAGATACCCCTTAGCGGGGCCCCAAGAGACCCAGTACTTC
CASRYPLAGPQETQYF
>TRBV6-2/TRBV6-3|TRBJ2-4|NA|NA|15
TGTGCCAGCAGTTACCGAGCGTCTGCCAAAAACATTCAGTACTTC
CASSYRASAKNIQYF
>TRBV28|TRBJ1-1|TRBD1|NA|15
TGTGCCAGCACTCAAAACCAGTTCAGGGGGACTGAAGCTTTCTTT
CASTQNQFRGTEAFF
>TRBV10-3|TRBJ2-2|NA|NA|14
TGTGCCATCAGTGAACTGGGGGGTCCCGGGGAGCTGTTTTTT
CAISELGGPGELFF
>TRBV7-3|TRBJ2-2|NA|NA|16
TGTGCCAGCAGCTTAAGCGGGCACCCGAACACCGGGGAGCTGTTTTTT
CASSLSGHPNTGELFF
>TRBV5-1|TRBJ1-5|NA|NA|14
TGCGCCAGCCCGCCTAGTCATAGCAATCAGCCCCAGCATTTT
CASPPSHSNQPQHF
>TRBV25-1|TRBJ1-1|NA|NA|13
TGTGCCAGCAGGGAGGGTCTGAGGACTGAAGCTTTCTTT
CASREGLRTEAFF
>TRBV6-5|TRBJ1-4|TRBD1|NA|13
TGTGCCAGCGGGACAGACCCTAATGAAAAACTGTTTTTT
CASGTDPNEKLFF
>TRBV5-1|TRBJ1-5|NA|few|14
TGCGCCAGCAGCTTAGAGACGGGGGAACAGCCCCAGCATTTT
CASSLETGEQPQHF
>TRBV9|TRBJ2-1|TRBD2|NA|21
TGTGCCAGCAGCCGGACTAGCGGGGGGGCAGAAGTGTTCCGCTCCTACAATGAGCAGTTCTTC
CASSRTSGGAEVFRSYNEQFF
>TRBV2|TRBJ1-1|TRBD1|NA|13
TGTGCCAGCAATCGACAGGGGGCCACTGAAGCTTTCTTT
CASNRQGATEAFF
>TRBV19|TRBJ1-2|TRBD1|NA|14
TGTGCCAGTGGGACAGGGACTACCTTCTATGGCTACACCTTC
CASGTGTTFYGYTF
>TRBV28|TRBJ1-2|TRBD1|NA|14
TGTGCCAGCAGCCAGGGACAGGGGTACTATGGCTACACCTTC
CASSQGQGYYGYTF
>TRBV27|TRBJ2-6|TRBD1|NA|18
TGTGCCAGCGGAGCCGGGACAGGGATTTTCTCTGGGGCCAACGTCCTGACTTTC
CASGAGTGIFSGANVLTF
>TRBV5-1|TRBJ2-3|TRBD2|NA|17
TGCGCCAGCAGCTCCCCCCGGACTAGCGGGGGGACGGATACGCAGTATTTT
CASSSPRTSGGTDTQYF
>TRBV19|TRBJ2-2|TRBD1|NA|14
TGTGCCAGTAGCACGACAGGGTACACCGGGGAGCTGTTTTTT
CASSTTGYTGELFF
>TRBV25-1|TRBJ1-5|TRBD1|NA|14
TGTGCCAGCAGTGAATATGGCAGGGGGTTGCCCCAGCATTTT
CASSEYGRGLPQHF
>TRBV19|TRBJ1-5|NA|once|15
TGTGCCAGTAGTATCTTCTGGGACTCTCGCCAGCCCCAGCATTTT
CASSIFWDSRQPQHF
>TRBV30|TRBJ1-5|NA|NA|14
TGTGCCTGGAGTGTACGGGGGGGAAGTCAGCCCCAGCATTTT
CAWSVRGGSQPQHF
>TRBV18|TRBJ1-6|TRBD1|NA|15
TGTGCCAGCTCACCAGGGACAGGGGCTGTTTCACCCCTCCACTTT
CASSPGTGAVSPLHF
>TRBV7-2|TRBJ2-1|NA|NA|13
TGTGCCAGCAGCATAATCCCAGGGAATGAGCAGTTCTTC
CASSIIPGNEQFF
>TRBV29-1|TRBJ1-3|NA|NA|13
TGCAGCGTTCACCCAGGGTCTGGAAACGCCATATATTTT
CSVHPGSGNAIYF
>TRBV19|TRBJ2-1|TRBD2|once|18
TGTGCCAGTAGTATTAGTCTCCCAGCGGGGGGGCCCCACAATGAGCAGTTCTTC
CASSISLPAGGPHNEQFF
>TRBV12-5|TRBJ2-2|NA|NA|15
TGTGCTAGTGGTTTAAGGGGCGATAACACCGGGGAGCTGTTTTTT
CASGLRGDNTGELFF
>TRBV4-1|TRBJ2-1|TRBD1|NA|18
TGCGCCAGCAGCCAAGAAGGAGGACAGGGGGGATCCTACAATGAGCAGTTCTTC
CASSQEGGQGGSYNEQFF
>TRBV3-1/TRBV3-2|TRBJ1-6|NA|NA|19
TGTGCCAGCAGCCGTTACTCCCGCGTTTCAAGGCTGGGAGATTCACCCCTCCACTTT
CASSRYSRVSRLGDSPLHF
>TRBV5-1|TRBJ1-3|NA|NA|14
TGCGCCAGCAGCTTGGGAGACTCTGGAAACACCATATATTTT
CASSLGDSGNTIYF
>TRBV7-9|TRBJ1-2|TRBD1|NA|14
TGTGCCAGCAGCTTTGGTACAGGGGCCTATGGCTACACCTTC
CASSFGTGAYGYTF
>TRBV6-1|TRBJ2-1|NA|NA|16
TGTGCCAGCAGTGGAATTGGGACTGGAGCCTACAATGAGCAGTTCTTC
CASSGIGTGAYNEQFF
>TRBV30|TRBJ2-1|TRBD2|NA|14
TGTGCCTGGAGTCTAGCGGGGGGGTACAATGAGCAGTTCTTC
CAWSLAGGYNEQFF
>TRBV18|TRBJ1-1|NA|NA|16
TGTGCCAGCTCTCCATCGATGGGAGGGTCGGGAACTGAAGCTTTCTTT
CASSPSMGGSGTEAFF
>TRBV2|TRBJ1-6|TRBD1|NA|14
TGTGCCGGCGGACTGGGGACAGGGGGTTCACCCCTCCACTTT
CAGGLGTGGSPLHF
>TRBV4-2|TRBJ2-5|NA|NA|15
TGTGCCAGCAGCCAAGATCAGCAGGGTGTGGAGACCCAGTACTTC
CASSQDQQGVETQYF
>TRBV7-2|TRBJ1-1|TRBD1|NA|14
TGTGCCAGCAGCGTAGACAGGGAGGGAACTGAAGCTTTCTTT
CASSVDREGTEAFF
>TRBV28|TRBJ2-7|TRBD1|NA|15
TGTGCCAGCAGTTTATTTGGACAGGGGTCCTACGAGCAGTACTTC
CASSLFGQGSYEQYF
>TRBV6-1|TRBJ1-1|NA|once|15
TGTGCCAGCAGTGAAGGGGTTTGGGCAGCTAATGAAGCTTTCTTT
CASSEGVWAANEAFF
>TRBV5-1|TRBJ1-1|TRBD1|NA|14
TGCGCCAGCAGCTTATTACAGGGGCGGGCTGAAGCTTTCTTT
CASSLLQGRAEAFF
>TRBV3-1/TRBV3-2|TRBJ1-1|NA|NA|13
TGTGCCAGCAGCAAGACAGGAGACACTGAAGCTTTCTTT
CASSKTGDTEAFF
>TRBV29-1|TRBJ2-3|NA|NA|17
TGCAGCGTTGAAGATAGGTTAAGGGGACTGGGGACAGATACGCAGTATTTT
CSVEDRLRGLGTDTQYF
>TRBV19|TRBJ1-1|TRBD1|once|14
TGTGCCAGTAGTGCGGACAGGGTAGGTCTCGAAGCTTTCTTT
CASSADRVGLEAFF
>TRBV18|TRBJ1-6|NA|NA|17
TGTGCCAGCTCCTGGTTGGAAGCGAGCTCCTATAATTCACCCCTCCACTTT
CASSWLEASSYNSPLHF
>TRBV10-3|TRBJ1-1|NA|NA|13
TGTGCCATCAGGGGGCAGCGGGGCACTGAAGCTTTCTTT
CAIRGQRGTEAFF
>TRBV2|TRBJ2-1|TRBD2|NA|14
TGTGCCAGCAGCGCAACCCTAGCGGCCAATGAGCAGTTCTTC
CASSATLAANEQFF
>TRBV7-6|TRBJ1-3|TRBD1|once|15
TGTGCCAGCAGCTCGGGACAGGGTACTGGAAACACCATATATTTT
CASSSGQGTGNTIYF
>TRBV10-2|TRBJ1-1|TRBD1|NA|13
TGCGCCAGCAGTCAACAGGGGTATGGTGAAGCTTTCTTT
CASSQQGYGEAFF
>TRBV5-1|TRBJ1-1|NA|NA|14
TGCGCCAGCAGCAGCAGACAGTTGGGCACTGAAGCTTTCTTT
CASSSRQLGTEAFF
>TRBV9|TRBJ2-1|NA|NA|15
TGTGCCAGCAGCGTAGGTGGGGGCGGTTACAATGAGCAGTTCTTC
CASSVGGGGYNEQFF
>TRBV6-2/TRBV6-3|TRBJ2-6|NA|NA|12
TGTGCCAGCAGTTCAGGGGCCAACGTCCTGACTTTC
CASSSGANVLTF
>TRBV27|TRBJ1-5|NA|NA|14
TGTGCCAGCAGTTTATCTCCAGGGGCAAGCCCCCAGCATTTT
CASSLSPGASPQHF
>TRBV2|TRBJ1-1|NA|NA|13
TGTGCCAGCAGGGATACAGGGTTCACTGAAGCTTTCTTT
CASRDTGFTEAFF
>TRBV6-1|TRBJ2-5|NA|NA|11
TGTGCCAGCAGTGATTGGGCGACCCAGTACTTC
CASSDWATQYF
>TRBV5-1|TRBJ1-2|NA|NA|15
TGCGCCAGCAGCTTGGAACAGGGATCTAACTATGGCTACACCTTC
CASSLEQGSNYGYTF
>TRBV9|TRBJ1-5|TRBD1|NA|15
TGTGCCAGCAGCGCTGGGACAGGGGGCGGTCAGCCCCAGCATTTT
CASSAGTGGGQPQHF
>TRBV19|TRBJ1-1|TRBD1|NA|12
TGTGCCAGTAGTCCACAGGGGACTGAAGCTTTCTTT
CASSPQGTEAFF
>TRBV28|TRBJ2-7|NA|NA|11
TGTGCCAGCAGTTTCAGGGGCGAGCAGTACTTC
CASSFRGEQYF
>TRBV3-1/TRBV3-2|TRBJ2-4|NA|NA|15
TGTGCCAGCACTGCTAGCGAATTTGCCAAAAACATTCAGTACTTC
CASTASEFAKNIQYF